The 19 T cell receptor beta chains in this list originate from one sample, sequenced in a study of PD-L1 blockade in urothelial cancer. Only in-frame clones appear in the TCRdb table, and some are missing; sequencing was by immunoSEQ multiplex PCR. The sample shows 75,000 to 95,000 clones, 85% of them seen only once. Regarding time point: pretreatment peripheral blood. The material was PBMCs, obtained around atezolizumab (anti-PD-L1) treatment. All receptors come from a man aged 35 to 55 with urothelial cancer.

Here the CDR3 DNA reads TGTGCCAGCAGCCAAGAGACTAGCGGGAGGGCCGATGAGACCCAGTACTTC. It encodes CASSQETSGRADETQYF. V gene TRBV14 combines with J gene TRBJ2-5; 14 nucleotides agree with TRBD2. The junction had 5 bases not matched to a gene; V was cut back by 0 bases and J by 5 bases. The CDR3 has 17 residues. CDR1 is SGHDN, CDR2 FVKESK, per germline.

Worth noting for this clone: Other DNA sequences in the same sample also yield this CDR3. The CDR3 spells CASSSPVLSGNTIYF. CDR3 DNA sequence: TGTGCCAGCAGTTCCCCAGTCCTCTCTGGAAACACCATATATTTT. The chain combines TRBV28 with TRBJ1-3; D is ambiguous. The length of the CDR3 is 15 residues. Germline V gene data show CDR1 as MDHEN and CDR2 as SYDVKM. Trimming removed 4 bases at V and 0 bases at J, with 10 bases between.

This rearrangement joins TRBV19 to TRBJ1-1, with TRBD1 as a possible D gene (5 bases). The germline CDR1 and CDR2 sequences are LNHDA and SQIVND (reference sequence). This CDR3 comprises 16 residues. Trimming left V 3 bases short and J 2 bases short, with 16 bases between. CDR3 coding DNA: TGTGCCAGTAGTATTGTTAGGGGTAGTACTAACACTGAAGCTTTCTTT. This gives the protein CASSIVRGSTNTEAFF.

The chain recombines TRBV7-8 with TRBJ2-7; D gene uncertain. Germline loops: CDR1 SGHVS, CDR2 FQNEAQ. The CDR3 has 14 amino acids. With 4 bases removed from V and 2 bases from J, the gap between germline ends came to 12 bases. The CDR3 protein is CASSSYGRTYEQYF. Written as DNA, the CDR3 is TGTGCCAGCAGCTCGTACGGCAGGACCTACGAGCAGTACTTC.

This CDR3 reads CASSTTGVNTEAFF. CDR3 nucleotide sequence: TGTGCCAGCAGTACTACAGGGGTTAACACTGAAGCTTTCTTT. This chain uses TRBV25-1 with TRBJ1-1, with 7 nucleotides matching TRBD1. Germline trimming cut 5 bases from V and 2 bases from J; bases unmatched to any gene: 5. The CDR3 extends over 14 amino acids. Looked up from germline, CDR1 is MGHDK and CDR2 is SYGVNS.

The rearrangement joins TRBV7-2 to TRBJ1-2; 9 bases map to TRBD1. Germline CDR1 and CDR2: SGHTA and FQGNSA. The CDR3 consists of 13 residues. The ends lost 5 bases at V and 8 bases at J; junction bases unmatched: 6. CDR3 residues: CASSLDRGGGYTF. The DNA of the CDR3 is TGTGCCAGCAGCCTGGACAGGGGCGGGGGCTACACCTTC.

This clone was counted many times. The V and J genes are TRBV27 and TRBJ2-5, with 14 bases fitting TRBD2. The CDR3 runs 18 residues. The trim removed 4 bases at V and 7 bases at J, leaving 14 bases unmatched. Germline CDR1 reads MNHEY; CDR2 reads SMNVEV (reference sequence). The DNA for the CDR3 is TGTGCCAGCAGTTCCGAACGCCCGGGACTAGCGGGAGATAGGACCCAGTACTTC. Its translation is CASSSERPGLAGDRTQYF.

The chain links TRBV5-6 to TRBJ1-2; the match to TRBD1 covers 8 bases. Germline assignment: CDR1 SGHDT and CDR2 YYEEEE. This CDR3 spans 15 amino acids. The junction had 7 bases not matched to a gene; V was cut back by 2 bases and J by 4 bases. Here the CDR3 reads CASSFRGLGVYGYTF. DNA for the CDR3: TGTGCCAGCAGCTTCAGGGGGCTGGGAGTCTATGGCTACACCTTC.

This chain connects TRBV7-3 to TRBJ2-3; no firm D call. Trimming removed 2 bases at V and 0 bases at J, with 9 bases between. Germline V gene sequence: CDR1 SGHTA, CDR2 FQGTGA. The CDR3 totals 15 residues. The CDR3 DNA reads TGTGCCAGCAGCTTACAAGCAGCGAGCACAGATACGCAGTATTTT. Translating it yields CASSLQAASTDTQYF.

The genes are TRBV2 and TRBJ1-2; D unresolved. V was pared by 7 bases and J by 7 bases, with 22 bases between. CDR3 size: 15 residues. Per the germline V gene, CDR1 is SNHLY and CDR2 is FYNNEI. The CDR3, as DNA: TGTGCCAGCAAGGGCACACTTTTAACGAGCGGTGGCTACACCTTC. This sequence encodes CASKGTLLTSGGYTF. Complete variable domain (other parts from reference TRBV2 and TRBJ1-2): EPEVTQTPSHQVTQMGQEVILRCVPISNHLYFYWYRQILGQKVEFLVSFYNNEISEKSEIFDDQFSVERPDGSNFTLKIRSTKLEDSAMYFCASKGTLLTSGGYTFGSGTRLTVV.

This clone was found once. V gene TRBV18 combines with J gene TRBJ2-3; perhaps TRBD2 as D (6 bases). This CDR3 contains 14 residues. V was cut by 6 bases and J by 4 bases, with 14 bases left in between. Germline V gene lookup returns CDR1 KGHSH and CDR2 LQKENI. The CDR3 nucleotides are TGTGCCAGCTCCAAAACCGGGAGTTCAGATACGCAGTATTTT. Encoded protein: CASSKTGSSDTQYF.

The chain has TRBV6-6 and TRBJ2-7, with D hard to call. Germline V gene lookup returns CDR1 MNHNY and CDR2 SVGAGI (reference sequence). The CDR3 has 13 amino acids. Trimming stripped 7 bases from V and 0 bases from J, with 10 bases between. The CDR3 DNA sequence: TGTGCCAGCACCCCGACACCCTCCTACGAGCAGTACTTC. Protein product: CASTPTPSYEQYF.

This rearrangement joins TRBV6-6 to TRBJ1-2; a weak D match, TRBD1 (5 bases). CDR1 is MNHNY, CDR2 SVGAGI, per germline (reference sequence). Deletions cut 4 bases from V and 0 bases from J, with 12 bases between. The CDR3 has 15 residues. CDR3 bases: TGTGCCAGCAGTTTAACAGGCGATGCTAACTATGGCTACACCTTC. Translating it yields CASSLTGDANYGYTF.

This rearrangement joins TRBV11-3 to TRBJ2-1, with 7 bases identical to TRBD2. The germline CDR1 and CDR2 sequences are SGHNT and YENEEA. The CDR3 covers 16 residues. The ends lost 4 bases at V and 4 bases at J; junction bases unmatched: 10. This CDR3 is CASSSGSGGVYNEQFF. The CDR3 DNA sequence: TGTGCCAGCAGCTCTGGATCGGGAGGCGTATACAATGAGCAGTTCTTC.

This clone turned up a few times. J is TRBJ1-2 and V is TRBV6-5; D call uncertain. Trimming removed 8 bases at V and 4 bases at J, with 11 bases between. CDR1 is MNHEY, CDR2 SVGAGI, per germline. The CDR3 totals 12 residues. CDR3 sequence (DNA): TGTGCCAGCTTCGGGTCTGCCTATGGCTACACCTTC. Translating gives CASFGSAYGYTF.

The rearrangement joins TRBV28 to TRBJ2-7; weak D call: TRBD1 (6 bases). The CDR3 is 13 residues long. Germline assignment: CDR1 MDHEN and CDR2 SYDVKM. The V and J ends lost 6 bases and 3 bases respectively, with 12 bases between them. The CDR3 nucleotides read TGTGCCAGCAGATCGACAGGCCACTACGAGCAGTACTTC. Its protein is CASRSTGHYEQYF.

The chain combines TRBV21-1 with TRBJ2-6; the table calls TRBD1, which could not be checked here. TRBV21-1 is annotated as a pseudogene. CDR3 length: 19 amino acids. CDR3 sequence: CASLNSNRGRRSGANVLTF. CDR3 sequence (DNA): TGTGCCAGCCTGAACTCCAACAGGGGGAGGAGGTCTGGGGCCAACGTCCTGACTTTC.

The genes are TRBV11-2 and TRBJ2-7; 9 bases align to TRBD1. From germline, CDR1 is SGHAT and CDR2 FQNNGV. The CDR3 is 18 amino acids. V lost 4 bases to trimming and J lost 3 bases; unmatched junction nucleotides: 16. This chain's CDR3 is CASSSLSTRTGEGYEQYF. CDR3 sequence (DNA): TGTGCCAGCAGCTCCCTCTCCACAAGGACAGGGGAAGGCTACGAGCAGTACTTC.

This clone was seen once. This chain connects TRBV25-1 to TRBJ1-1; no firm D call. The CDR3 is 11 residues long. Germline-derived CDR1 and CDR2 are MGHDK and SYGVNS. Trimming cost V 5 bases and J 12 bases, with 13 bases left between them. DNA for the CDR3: TGTGCCAGCAGTACCGCAAGTGGCACTTTCTTT. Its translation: CASSTASGTFF.